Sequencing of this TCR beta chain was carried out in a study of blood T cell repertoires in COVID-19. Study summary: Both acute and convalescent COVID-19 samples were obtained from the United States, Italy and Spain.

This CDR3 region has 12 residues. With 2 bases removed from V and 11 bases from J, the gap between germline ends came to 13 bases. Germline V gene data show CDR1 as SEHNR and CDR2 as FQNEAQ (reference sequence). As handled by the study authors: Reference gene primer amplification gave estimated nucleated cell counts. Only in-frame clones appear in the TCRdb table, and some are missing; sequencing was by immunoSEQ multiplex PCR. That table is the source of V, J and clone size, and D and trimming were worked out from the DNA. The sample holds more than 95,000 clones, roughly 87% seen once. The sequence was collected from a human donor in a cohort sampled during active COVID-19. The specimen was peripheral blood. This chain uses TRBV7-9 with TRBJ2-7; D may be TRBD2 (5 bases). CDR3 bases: TGTGCCAGCAGCTTACCGGTCGGGCGGGAGTACTTC. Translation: CASSLPVGREYF.